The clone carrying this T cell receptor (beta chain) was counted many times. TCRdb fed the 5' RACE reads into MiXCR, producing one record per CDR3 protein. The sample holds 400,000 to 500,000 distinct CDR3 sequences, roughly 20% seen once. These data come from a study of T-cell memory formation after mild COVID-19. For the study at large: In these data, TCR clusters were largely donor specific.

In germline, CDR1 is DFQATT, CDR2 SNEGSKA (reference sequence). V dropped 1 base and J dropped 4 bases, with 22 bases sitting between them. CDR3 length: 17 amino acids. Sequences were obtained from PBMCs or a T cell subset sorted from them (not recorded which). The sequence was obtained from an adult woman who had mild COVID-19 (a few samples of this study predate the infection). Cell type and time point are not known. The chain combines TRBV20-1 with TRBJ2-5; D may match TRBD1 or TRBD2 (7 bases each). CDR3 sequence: CSARGGGFSGYGETQYF. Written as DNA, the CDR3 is TGCAGTGCTAGAGGAGGGGGCTTTAGCGGGTACGGAGAGACCCAGTACTTC.